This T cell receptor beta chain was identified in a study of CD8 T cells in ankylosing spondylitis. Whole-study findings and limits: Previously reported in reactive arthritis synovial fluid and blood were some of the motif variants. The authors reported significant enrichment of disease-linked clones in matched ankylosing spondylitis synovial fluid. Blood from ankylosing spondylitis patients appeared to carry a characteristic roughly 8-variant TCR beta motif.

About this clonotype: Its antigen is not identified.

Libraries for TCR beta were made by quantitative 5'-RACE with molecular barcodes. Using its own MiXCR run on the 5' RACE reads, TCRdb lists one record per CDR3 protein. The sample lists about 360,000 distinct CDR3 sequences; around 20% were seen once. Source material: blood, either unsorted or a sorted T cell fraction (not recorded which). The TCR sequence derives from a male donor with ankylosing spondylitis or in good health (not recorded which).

CDR3 sequence (DNA): TGTGCCAGCAGTGCGGCCGCAGCGGGGGAGACCCAGTACTTC. This translates into CASSAAAAGETQYF. The chain joins TRBV12-3 or TRBV12-4 to TRBJ2-5, with 7 bases lining up with TRBD2. The CDR3 has 14 amino acids. V lost 5 bases, J lost 5 bases, and 8 bases stayed unmatched.